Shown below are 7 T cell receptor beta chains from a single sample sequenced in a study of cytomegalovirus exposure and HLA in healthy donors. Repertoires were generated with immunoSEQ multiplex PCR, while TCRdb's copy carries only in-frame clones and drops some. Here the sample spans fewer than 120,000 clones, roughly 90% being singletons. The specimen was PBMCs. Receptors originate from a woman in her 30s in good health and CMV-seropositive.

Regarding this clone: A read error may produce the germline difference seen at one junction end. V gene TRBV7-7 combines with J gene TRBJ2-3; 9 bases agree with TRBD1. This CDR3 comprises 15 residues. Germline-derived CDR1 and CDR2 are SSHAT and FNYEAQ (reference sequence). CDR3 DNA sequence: TGTGCTAGCAGCCCGGGACAGGGTTTCACAGATACGCAGTATTTT. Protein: CASSPGQGFTDTQYF.

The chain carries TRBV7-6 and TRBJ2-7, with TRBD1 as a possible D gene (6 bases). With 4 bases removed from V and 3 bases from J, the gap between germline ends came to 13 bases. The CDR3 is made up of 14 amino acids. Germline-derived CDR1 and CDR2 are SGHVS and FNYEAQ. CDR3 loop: CASSSTTTGYEQYF. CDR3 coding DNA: TGTGCCAGCAGCTCGACTACGACAGGCTACGAGCAGTACTTC.

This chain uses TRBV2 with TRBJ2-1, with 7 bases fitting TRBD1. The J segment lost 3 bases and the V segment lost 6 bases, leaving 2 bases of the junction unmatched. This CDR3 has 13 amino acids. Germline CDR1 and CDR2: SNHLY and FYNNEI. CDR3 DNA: TGTGCCAGCAGAAGACAGGGCTACAATGAGCAGTTCTTC. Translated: CASRRQGYNEQFF.

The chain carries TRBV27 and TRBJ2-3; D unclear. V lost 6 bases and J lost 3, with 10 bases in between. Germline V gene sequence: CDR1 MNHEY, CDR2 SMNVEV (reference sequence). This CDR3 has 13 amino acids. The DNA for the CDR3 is TGTGCCAGCAGCGGCGGCGCTACAGATACGCAGTATTTT. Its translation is CASSGGATDTQYF.

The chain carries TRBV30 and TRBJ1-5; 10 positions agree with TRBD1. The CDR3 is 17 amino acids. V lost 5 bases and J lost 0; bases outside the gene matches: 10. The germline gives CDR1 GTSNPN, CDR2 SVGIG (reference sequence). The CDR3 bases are TGTGCCTGGGGACGGACAGGGGGACCTATTAGCAATCAGCCCCAGCATTTT. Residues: CAWGRTGGPISNQPQHF.

The CDR3, as DNA: TGTGCCAGCAGCTGGGACAGGGGGTCAAAGGAGCAGTACTTC. Translated: CASSWDRGSKEQYF. This chain joins TRBV7-9 and TRBJ2-7; 11 nucleotides match TRBD1. J lost 7 bases, V lost 4 bases, and 6 bases had no gene match. From germline, CDR1 is SEHNR and CDR2 FQNEAQ (reference sequence). This CDR3 is built from 14 residues.

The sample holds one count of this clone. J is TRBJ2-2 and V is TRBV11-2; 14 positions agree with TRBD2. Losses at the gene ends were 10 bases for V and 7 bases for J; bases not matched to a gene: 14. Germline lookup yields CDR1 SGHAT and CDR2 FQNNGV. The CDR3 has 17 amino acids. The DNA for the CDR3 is TGTGCCACCTATTCCGGGACTAGCGGGAGATTAGACGGGGAGCTGTTTTTT. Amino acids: CATYSGTSGRLDGELFF. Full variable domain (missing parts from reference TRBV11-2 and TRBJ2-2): EAGVAQSPRYKIIEKRQSVAFWCNPISGHATLYWYQQILGQGPKLLIQFQNNGVVDDSQLPKDRFSAERLKGVDSTLKIQPAKLEDSAVYLCATYSGTSGRLDGELFFGEGSRLTVL.